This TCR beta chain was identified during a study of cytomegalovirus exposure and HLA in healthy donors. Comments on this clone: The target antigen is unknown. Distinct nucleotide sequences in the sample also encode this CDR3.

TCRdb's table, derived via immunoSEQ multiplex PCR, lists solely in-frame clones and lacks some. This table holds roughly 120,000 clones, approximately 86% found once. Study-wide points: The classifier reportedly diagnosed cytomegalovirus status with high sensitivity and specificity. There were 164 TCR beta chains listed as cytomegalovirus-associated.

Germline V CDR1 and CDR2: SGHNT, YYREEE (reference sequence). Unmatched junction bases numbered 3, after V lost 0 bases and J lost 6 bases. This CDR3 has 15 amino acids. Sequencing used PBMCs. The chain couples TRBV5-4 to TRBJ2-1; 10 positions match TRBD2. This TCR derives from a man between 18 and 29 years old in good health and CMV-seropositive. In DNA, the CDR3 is TGTGCCAGCAGCTTGGGTAGCGGGGGGCCCAATGAGCAGTTCTTC. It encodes CASSLGSGGPNEQFF.